The 14 T cell receptor beta chains reported below all come from one sample, sequenced in a study of OX40 agonist ivuxolimab in advanced cancers. Assay: immunoSEQ multiplex PCR; the TCRdb copy retains only in-frame clones and omits some. This sample has 55,000 to 60,000 clones, with roughly 77% found just once. The source material was CD4+ or CD8+ T cells sorted from blood, sampled in a trial of the OX40 agonist ivuxolimab. The origin of the receptors is an adult with an advanced solid tumor such as melanoma, head and neck, liver or kidney cancer.

The chain is built from TRBV5-5 and TRBJ2-1; D is perhaps TRBD1 (6 bases). Trimming took off 4 bases at V and 2 bases at J, with 13 bases between the two ends. The CDR3 is made up of 15 amino acids. The germline V gene encodes CDR1 SGHKS and CDR2 YYEKEE (reference sequence). The CDR3 reads CASSPEQGTYNEQFF. CDR3 bases: TGTGCCAGCAGCCCTGAGCAGGGGACCTACAATGAGCAGTTCTTC.

This rearrangement joins TRBV19 to TRBJ2-1; D is unresolved. V lost 3 bases to trimming and J lost 1 base, with 10 bases between them. The length of the CDR3 is 15 residues. Germline lookup yields CDR1 LNHDA and CDR2 SQIVND (reference sequence). This CDR3 is CASSISPNSYNEQFF. The CDR3 coding sequence is TGTGCCAGTAGTATCAGTCCAAATTCCTACAATGAGCAGTTCTTC.

The V and J genes are TRBV15 and TRBJ2-1; D remains ambiguous. The V gene's germline CDR1 is LNHNV and CDR2 YYDKDF (reference sequence). The V end was cut by 0 bases, the J end by 4 bases, with 7 bases between. The CDR3 has 14 amino acids. The DNA for the CDR3 is TGTGCCACCAGCAGAGATGGCCCATACAATGAGCAGTTCTTC. Translation: CATSRDGPYNEQFF.

The rearrangement uses TRBV6-5 and TRBJ1-2; 7 nucleotides agree with TRBD1. V was pared by 6 bases and J by 8 bases, with 6 bases of the junction left unmatched. The length of the CDR3 is 12 residues. The germline V gene encodes CDR1 MNHEY and CDR2 SVGAGI. CDR3 bases: TGTGCCAGCAGGAGACAGGGAGAAGGCTACACCTTC. It yields the protein CASRRQGEGYTF.

This clone was found once. V gene TRBV7-9 combines with J gene TRBJ1-2; perhaps TRBD1 as D (6 bases). V gave up 8 bases and J gave up 6 bases, with 19 bases separating them. This CDR3 region has 14 residues. CDR1 SEHNR and CDR2 FQNEAQ come from the germline V gene (reference sequence). CDR3: CASHRFGTGHGYTF. The DNA of the CDR3 is TGTGCCAGCCATCGTTTTGGTACAGGGCATGGCTACACCTTC.

This clone was seen a few times. The rearrangement links TRBV11-1 to TRBJ1-6; a weak D match, TRBD1 (6 bases). In germline, CDR1 is SGHAT, CDR2 FQDESV (reference sequence). The CDR3 covers 14 residues. Trimming stripped 5 bases from V and 7 bases from J, with 12 bases between. DNA of the CDR3: TGTGCCAGCAGCCAACAGGGTGGGAATTCACCCCTCCACTTT. Amino acid sequence: CASSQQGGNSPLHF.

This rearrangement joins TRBV5-1 to TRBJ2-1; 10 bases fit TRBD2. There are 16 residues in the CDR3. V gave up 2 bases and J gave up 9 bases; unmatched junction bases: 11. Germline V gene sequence: CDR1 SGHRS, CDR2 YFSETQ. As DNA, the CDR3 is TGCGCCAGCAGCTTATTCAGCGGGGGGGCCCTAGGTGAGCAGTTCTTC. This codes for CASSLFSGGALGEQFF. Together with reference TRBV5-1 and TRBJ2-1, the CDR3 gives the full variable domain: KAGVTQTPRYLIKTRGQQVTLSCSPISGHRSVSWYQQTPGQGLQFLFEYFSETQRNKGNFPGRFSGRQFSNSRSEMNVSTLELGDSALYLCASSLFSGGALGEQFFGPGTRLTVL.

A single count supports this clone. V is TRBV19 and J is TRBJ2-7; 10 bases line up with TRBD2. Germline V gene lookup returns CDR1 LNHDA and CDR2 SQIVND (reference sequence). The CDR3 loop spans 15 amino acids. Unmatched junction bases numbered 4, after V lost 5 bases and J lost 0 bases. The chain's CDR3 is CASSGSGGLSYEQYF. The CDR3 DNA follows: TGTGCCAGTAGTGGTAGCGGGGGGCTCTCCTACGAGCAGTACTTC.

The chain combines TRBV6-5 with TRBJ2-7; maybe TRBD1 (6 bases). The CDR3 runs 15 residues. The germline gives CDR1 MNHEY, CDR2 SVGAGI. The V end was cut by 6 bases, the J end by 3 bases, with 18 bases between. The CDR3 is CASSFLQGRNYEQYF. Written as DNA, the CDR3 is TGTGCCAGCAGCTTCTTACAGGGAAGGAACTACGAGCAGTACTTC.

V usage is TRBV28 and J usage is TRBJ2-1; D may be TRBD2 (7 bases). This CDR3 is built from 13 residues. With 6 bases removed from V and 5 bases from J, the gap between germline ends came to 11 bases. Germline CDR1 reads MDHEN; CDR2 reads SYDVKM. Here the CDR3 DNA reads TGTGCCAGCAGGAGGGGGGGACACAATGAGCAGTTCTTC. Its translation is CASRRGGHNEQFF.

This chain uses TRBV5-1 with TRBJ2-1, with 7 positions matching TRBD1. V lost 2 bases to trimming and J lost 2 bases; unmatched junction nucleotides: 4. CDR1 is SGHRS and CDR2 is YFSETQ in the germline V gene. The length of the CDR3 is 15 residues. CDR3 region: CASSLQGQTYNEQFF. The CDR3 DNA sequence: TGCGCCAGCAGCTTACAGGGACAGACCTACAATGAGCAGTTCTTC.

This chain joins TRBV7-2 and TRBJ2-1, with 7 bases that match TRBD1. V dropped 5 bases and J dropped 7; count of bases not matched to a gene: 17. CDR1 SGHTA and CDR2 FQGNSA come from the germline V gene. The CDR3 is 17 amino acids. The CDR3 DNA reads TGTGCCAGCAGCCCGACCGACAGGGTAGGGTCGAGGAATGAGCAGTTCTTC. As protein: CASSPTDRVGSRNEQFF.

The V call is TRBV29-1, the J call TRBJ1-4; D possibly corresponds to TRBD1 (6 bases). V lost 4 bases and J lost 10, with 19 bases in between. The CDR3 runs 14 residues. CDR1 SQVTM and CDR2 ANQGSEA come from the germline V gene. CDR3 DNA: TGCAGCGTTGTCTGGGACATCCGAGGGGGAAAACTGTTTTTT. Translated, it gives CSVVWDIRGGKLFF. The full variable domain, its missing parts supplied by reference TRBV29-1 and TRBJ1-4, is SAVISQKPSRDICQRGTSLTIQCQVDSQVTMMFWYRQQPGQSLTLIATANQGSEATYESGFVIDKFPISRPNLTFSTLTVSNMSPEDSSIYLCSVVWDIRGGKLFFGSGTQLSVL.

The CDR3 nucleotides are TGTGCCAGCAGCTTGGGGGGAGGGTACACCGGGGAGCTGTTTTTT. Its protein is CASSLGGGYTGELFF. V usage is TRBV5-4 and J usage is TRBJ2-2, with 7 bases fitting TRBD2. Germline CDR1 reads SGHNT; CDR2 reads YYREEE (reference sequence). The V and J ends lost 0 bases and 3 bases, in that order; junction bases with no gene match: 2. The CDR3 extends over 15 amino acids. The whole variable domain, remainder taken from reference TRBV5-4 and TRBJ2-2, is ETGVTQSPTHLIKTRGQQVTLRCSSQSGHNTVSWYQQALGQGPQFIFQYYREEENGRGNFPPRFSGLQFPNYSSELNVNALELDDSALYLCASSLGGGYTGELFFGEGSRLTVL.